This record looks at one T cell receptor beta chain sequence and its context. Its matching antigen is unknown. The PCR made use of 60 Vbeta and 13 Jbeta primers. Repertoires were generated with immunoSEQ multiplex PCR, while TCRdb's copy carries only in-frame clones and drops some. The table has about 130,000 clones, roughly 74% seen once. The sample originates from a study of cytomegalovirus exposure and HLA in healthy donors. Findings and limits, study-wide: HLA restriction was apparent for most CMV-associated TCR beta chains in a later analysis. Another analysis was done later, and it associated around 15,000 TCR beta sequences with HLA alleles at 0.05 false discovery rate. Overall, approximately 180 TCR beta chains were annotated as cytomegalovirus-associated. Per a prior analysis, the majority of TCR beta V segments were productive roughly 87% or roughly 30% of the time.

Germline CDR1 ENHRY, CDR2 SYGVKD. The CDR3 sequence is 13 residues long. The gene calls are TRBV10-3 and TRBJ2-5, with no clear D. The J call may be faulty, since TRBJ2-7 better matches the DNA end. The sample consisted of PBMCs. This TCR came from a man aged 35-49 years in good health and CMV-seropositive. This chain's CDR3 is CAISESAVYEQYF. DNA of the CDR3: TGTGCCATCAGTGAGTCAGCCGTCTACGAGCAGTACTTC.